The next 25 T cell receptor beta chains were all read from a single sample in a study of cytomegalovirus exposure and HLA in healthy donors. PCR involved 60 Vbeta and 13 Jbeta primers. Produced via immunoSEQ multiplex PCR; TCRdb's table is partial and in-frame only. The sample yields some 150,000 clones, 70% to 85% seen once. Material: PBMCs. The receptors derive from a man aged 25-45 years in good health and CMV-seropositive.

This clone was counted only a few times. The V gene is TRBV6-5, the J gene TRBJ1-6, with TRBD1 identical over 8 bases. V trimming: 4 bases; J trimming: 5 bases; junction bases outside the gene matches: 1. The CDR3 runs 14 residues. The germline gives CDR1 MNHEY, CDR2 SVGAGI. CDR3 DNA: TGTGCCAGCAGTTGGGACAGGAATAATTCACCCCTCCACTTT. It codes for CASSWDRNNSPLHF.

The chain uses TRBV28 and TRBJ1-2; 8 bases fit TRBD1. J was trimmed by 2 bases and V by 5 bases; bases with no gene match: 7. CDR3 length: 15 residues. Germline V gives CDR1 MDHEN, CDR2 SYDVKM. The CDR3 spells CASSPQTGVNYGYTF. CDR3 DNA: TGTGCCAGCAGTCCACAGACAGGGGTCAACTATGGCTACACCTTC.

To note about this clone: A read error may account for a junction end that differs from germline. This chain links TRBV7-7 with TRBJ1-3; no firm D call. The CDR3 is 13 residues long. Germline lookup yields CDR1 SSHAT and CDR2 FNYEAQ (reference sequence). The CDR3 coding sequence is TGTGCTAGCAGCTTAGAGCCTGGAAACACCATATATTTT. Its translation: CASSLEPGNTIYF.

For the CDR3, the DNA is TGCGCCAGCAGCTTGTCTAGCGGGGAAGAGACCCAGTACTTC. Translation gives CASSLSSGEETQYF. The V call is TRBV5-1, the J call TRBJ2-5, with 9 bases fitting TRBD2. The CDR3 runs 14 residues. The trim removed 1 base at V and 3 bases at J, leaving 1 base unmatched. The germline V gene encodes CDR1 SGHRS and CDR2 YFSETQ.

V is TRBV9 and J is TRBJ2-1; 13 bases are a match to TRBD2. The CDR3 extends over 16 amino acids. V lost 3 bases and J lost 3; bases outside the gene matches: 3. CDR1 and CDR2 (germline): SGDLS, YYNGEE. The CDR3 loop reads CASSGGTSGNYNEQFF. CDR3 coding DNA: TGTGCCAGCAGCGGGGGGACTAGCGGGAACTACAATGAGCAGTTCTTC.

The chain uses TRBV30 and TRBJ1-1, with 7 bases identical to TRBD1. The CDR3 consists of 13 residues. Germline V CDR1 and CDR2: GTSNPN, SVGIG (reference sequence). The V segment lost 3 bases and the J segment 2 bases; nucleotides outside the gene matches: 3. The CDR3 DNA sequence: TGTGCCTGGAGAACAGGGGTCAACACTGAAGCTTTCTTT. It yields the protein CAWRTGVNTEAFF.

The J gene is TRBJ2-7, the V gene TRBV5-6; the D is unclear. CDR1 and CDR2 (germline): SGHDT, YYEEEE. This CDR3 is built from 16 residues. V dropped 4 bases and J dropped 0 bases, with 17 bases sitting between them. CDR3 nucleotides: TGTGCCAGCAGCAGACGGGTGGTCCAAAGCTCCTACGAGCAGTACTTC. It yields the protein CASSRRVVQSSYEQYF.

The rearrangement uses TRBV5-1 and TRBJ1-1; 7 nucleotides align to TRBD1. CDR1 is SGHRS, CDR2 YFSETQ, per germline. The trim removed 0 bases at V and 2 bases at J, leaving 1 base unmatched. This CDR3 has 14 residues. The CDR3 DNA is TGCGCCAGCAGCTTGGCAGGGGGTAACACTGAAGCTTTCTTT. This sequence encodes CASSLAGGNTEAFF.

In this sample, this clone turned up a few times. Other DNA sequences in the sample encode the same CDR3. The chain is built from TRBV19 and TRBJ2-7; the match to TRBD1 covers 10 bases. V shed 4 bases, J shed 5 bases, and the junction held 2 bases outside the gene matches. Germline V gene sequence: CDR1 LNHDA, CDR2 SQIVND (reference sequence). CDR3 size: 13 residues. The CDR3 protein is CASSRQGANEQYF. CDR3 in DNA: TGTGCCAGTAGTAGACAGGGGGCAAACGAGCAGTACTTC.

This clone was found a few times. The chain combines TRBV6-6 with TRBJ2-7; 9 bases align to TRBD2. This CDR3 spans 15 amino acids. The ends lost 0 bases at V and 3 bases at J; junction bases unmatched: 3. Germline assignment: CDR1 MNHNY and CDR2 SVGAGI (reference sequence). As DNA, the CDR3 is TGTGCCAGCAGTTACTCGACTAGCGGATACTACGAGCAGTACTTC. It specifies CASSYSTSGYYEQYF.

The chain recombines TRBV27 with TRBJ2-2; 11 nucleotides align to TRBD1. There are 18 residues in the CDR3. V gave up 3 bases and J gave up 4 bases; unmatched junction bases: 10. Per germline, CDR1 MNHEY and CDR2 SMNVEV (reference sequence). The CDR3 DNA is TGTGCCAGCAGTTTCGCCCCCTGGGACAGGGGGGGCACCGGGGAGCTGTTTTTT. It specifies CASSFAPWDRGGTGELFF.

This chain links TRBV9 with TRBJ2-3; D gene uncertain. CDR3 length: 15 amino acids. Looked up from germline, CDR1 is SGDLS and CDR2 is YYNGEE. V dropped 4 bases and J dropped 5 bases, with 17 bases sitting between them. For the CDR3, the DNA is TGTGCCAGCAGCATCGGCGGTGTCGAAGGAGATACGCAGTATTTT. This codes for CASSIGGVEGDTQYF.

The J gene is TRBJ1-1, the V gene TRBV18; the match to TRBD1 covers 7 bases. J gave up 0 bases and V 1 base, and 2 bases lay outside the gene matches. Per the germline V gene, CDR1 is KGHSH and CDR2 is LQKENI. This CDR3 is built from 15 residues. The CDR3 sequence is CASSPQGQMNTEAFF. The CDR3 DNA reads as TGTGCCAGCTCACCACAGGGACAGATGAACACTGAAGCTTTCTTT. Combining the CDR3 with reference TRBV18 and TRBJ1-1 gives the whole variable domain NAGVMQNPRHLVRRRGQEARLRCSPMKGHSHVYWYRQLPEEGLKFMVYLQKENIIDESGMPKERFSAEFPKEGPSILRIQQVVRGDSAAYFCASSPQGQMNTEAFFGQGTRLTVV.

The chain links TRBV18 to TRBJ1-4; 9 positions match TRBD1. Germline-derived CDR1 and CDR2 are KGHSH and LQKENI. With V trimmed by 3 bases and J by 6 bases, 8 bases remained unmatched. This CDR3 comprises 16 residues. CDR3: CASSPSKGQGDEKLFF. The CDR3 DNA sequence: TGTGCCAGCTCACCCTCTAAGGGACAGGGAGATGAAAAACTGTTTTTT.

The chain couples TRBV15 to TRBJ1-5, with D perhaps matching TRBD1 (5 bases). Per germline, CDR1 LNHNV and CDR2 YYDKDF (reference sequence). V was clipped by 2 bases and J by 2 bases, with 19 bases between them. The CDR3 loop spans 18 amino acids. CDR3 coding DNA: TGTGCCACCAGCAGATCCCAAGGGGAGGGTTTGGGCAATCAGCCCCAGCATTTT. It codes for CATSRSQGEGLGNQPQHF.

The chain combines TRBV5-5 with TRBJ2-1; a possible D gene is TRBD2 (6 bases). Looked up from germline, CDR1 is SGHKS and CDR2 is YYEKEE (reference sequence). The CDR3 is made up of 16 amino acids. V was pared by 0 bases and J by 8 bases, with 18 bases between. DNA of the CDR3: TGTGCCAGCAGCTTGGCCGGTCCATTAAGGGAGGATGAGCAGTTCTTC. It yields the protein CASSLAGPLREDEQFF.

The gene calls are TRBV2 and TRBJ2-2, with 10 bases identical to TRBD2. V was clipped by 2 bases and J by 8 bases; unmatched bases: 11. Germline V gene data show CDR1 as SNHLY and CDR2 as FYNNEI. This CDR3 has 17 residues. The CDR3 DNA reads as TGTGCCAGCAGTGAACTATTAAGGAGCGGGAGGGATGGGGAGCTGTTTTTT. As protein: CASSELLRSGRDGELFF.

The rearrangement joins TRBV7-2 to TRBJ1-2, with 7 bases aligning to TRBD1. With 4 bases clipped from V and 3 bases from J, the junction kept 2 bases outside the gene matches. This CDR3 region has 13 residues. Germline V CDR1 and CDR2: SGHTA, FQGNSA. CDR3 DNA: TGTGCCAGCAGCTATGGGACAGACTATGGCTACACCTTC. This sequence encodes CASSYGTDYGYTF.

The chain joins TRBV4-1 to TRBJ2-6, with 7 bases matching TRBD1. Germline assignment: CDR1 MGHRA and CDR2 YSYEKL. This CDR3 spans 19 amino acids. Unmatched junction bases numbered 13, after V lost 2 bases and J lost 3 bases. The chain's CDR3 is CASSQRDSAGVGGANVLTF. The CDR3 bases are TGCGCCAGCAGCCAACGGGACAGCGCCGGGGTGGGTGGGGCCAACGTCCTGACTTTC.

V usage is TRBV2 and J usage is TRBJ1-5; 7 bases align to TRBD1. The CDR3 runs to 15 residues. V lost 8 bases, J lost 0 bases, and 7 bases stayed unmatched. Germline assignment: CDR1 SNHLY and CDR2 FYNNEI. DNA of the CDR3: TGTGCCAGCCGGCCAGGGGGGAATAGCAATCAGCCCCAGCATTTT. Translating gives CASRPGGNSNQPQHF. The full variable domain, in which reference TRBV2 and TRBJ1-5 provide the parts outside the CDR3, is EPEVTQTPSHQVTQMGQEVILRCVPISNHLYFYWYRQILGQKVEFLVSFYNNEISEKSEIFDDQFSVERPDGSNFTLKIRSTKLEDSAMYFCASRPGGNSNQPQHFGDGTRLSIL.

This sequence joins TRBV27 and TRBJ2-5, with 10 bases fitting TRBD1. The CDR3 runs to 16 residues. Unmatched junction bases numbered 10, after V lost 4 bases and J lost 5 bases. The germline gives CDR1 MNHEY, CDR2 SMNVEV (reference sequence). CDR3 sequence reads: CASSSPGDRGRETQYF. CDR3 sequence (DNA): TGTGCCAGCAGTTCTCCGGGGGACAGGGGTAGGGAGACCCAGTACTTC.

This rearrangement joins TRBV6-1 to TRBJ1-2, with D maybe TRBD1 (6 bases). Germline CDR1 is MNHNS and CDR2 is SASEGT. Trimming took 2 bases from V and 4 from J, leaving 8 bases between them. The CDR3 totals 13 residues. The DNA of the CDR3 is TGTGCCAGCAGTGAATTGACAGGCTATGGCTACACCTTC. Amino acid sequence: CASSELTGYGYTF.

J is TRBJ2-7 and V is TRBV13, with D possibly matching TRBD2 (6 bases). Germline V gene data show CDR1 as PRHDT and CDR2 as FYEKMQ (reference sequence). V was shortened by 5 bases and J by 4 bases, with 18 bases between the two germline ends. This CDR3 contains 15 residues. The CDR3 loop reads CASSHMVAGGYEQYF. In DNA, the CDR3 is TGTGCCAGCAGCCACATGGTGGCTGGGGGGTACGAGCAGTACTTC. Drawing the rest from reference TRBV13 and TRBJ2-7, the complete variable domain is AAGVIQSPRHLIKEKRETATLKCYPIPRHDTVYWYQQGPGQDPQFLISFYEKMQSDKGSIPDRFSAQQFSDYHSELNMSSLELGDSALYFCASSHMVAGGYEQYFGPGTRLTVT.

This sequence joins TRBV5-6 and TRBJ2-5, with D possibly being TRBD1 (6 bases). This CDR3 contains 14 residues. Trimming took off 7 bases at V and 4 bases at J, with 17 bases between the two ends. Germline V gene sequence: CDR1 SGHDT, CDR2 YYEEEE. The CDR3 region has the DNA TGTGCCAGCTCCATCTCAGGGGTAAGAGAGACCCAGTACTTC. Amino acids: CASSISGVRETQYF. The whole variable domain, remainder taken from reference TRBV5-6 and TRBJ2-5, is DAGVTQSPTHLIKTRGQQVTLRCSPKSGHDTVSWYQQALGQGPQFIFQYYEEEERQRGNFPDRFSGHQFPNYSSELNVNALLLGDSALYLCASSISGVRETQYFGPGTRLLVL.

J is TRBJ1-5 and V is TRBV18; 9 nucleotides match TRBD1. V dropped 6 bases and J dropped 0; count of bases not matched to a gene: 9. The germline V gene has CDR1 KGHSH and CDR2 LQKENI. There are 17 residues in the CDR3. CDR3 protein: CASSQDRGGRSNQPQHF. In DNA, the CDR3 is TGTGCCAGCTCCCAGGACAGGGGAGGACGTAGCAATCAGCCCCAGCATTTT. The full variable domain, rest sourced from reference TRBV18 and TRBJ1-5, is NAGVMQNPRHLVRRRGQEARLRCSPMKGHSHVYWYRQLPEEGLKFMVYLQKENIIDESGMPKERFSAEFPKEGPSILRIQQVVRGDSAAYFCASSQDRGGRSNQPQHFGDGTRLSIL.